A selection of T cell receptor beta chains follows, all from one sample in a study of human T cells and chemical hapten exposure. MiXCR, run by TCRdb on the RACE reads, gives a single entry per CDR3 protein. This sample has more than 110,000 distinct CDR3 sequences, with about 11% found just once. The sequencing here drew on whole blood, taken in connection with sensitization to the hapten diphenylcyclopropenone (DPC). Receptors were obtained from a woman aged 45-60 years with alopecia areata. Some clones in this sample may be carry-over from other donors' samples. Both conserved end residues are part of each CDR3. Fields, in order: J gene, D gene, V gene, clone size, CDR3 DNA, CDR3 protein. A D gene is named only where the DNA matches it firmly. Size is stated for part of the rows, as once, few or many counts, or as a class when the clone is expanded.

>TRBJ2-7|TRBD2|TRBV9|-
TGTGCCAGCAGCGTTACTAGCGGGAGTACCTACGAGCAGTACTTC
CASSVTSGSTYEQYF
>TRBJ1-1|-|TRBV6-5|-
TGTGCCAGCAGAGCCCCGGGAACGGAAAGTGAAGCTTTCTTT
CASRAPGTESEAFF
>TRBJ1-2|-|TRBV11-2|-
TGTGCCAGCAGCTTCGGTGCTAACTATGGCTACACCTTC
CASSFGANYGYTF
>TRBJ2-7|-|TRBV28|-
TGTGCCGGCAGTTTTCGGGGACGGCCAGGCTCCTACGAGCAGTACTTC
CAGSFRGRPGSYEQYF
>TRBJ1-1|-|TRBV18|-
TGTGCCAGCTCTCCCCAACTCGAGGGGACTGAAGCTTTCTTT
CASSPQLEGTEAFF
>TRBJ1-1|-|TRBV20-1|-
TGCAGTGCTAAAGGCATGAACACTGAAGCTTTCTTT
CSAKGMNTEAFF
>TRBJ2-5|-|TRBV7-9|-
TGTGCCAGCAGCTTAGATCCGGGCAGCCAAGAGACCCAGTACTTC
CASSLDPGSQETQYF
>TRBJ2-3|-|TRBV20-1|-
TGCAGTGCCCCAGCGGTGACCACAGATACGCAGTATTTT
CSAPAVTTDTQYF
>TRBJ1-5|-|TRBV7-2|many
TGTGCCAGCAGCTTAGCGACGTTCCCTAGCAATCAGCCCCAGCATTTT
CASSLATFPSNQPQHF
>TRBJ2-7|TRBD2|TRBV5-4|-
TGTGCCAGCAGCCCTACTAGCGGGACTAGGGAGCAGTACTTC
CASSPTSGTREQYF
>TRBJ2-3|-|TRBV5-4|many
TGTGCCAGCAGCTTGGCCCTCGCAGATACGCAGTATTTT
CASSLALADTQYF
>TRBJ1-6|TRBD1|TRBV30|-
TGTGCCTGGAGTCCGGGACAGGGAAGCCTCTATAATTCACCCCTCCACTTT
CAWSPGQGSLYNSPLHF
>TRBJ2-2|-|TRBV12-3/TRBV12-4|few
TGTGCCAGCAGTTTTCCCCGGGGAGGATCGAACACCGGGGAGCTGTTTTTT
CASSFPRGGSNTGELFF
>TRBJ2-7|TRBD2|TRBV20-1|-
TGCAGTGCCCGTGGGCCCGGGAGGTTAGAAGGGCAGTACTTC
CSARGPGRLEGQYF
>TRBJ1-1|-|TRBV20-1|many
TGCAGTGCTAGAGATCCACGCCAGGGTAGGATCACTGAAGCTTTCTTT
CSARDPRQGRITEAFF
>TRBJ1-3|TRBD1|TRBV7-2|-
TGTGCCAGCAGCTTTGACAGGGGGCAAGGAAACACCATATATTTT
CASSFDRGQGNTIYF
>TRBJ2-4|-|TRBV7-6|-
TGTGCCAGCAGCTCGATGCCACGGGGGGCAGGGGTCAAAAACATTCAGTACTTC
CASSSMPRGAGVKNIQYF
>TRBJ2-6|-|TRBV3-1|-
TGTGCCAGCAGCCAGGGCCTGGGAGGGGCCAACGTCCTGACTTTC
CASSQGLGGANVLTF
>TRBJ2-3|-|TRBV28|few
TGTGCCAGCACCTCCCGGGACCCAGGCACAGATACGCAGTATTTT
CASTSRDPGTDTQYF
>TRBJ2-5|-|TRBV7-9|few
TGTGCCAGCAGTCCCTCCCAGTACCAAGAGACCCAGTACTTC
CASSPSQYQETQYF
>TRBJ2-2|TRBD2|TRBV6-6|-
TGTGCCAGCAGATTTAGCGGGAGGGACACCGGGGAGCTGTTTTTT
CASRFSGRDTGELFF
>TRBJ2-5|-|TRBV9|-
TGTGCCAGCAGCCCCAGCCCAGGGAGATTGGGGGAGACCCAGTACTTC
CASSPSPGRLGETQYF
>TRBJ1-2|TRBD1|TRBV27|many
TGTGCCAGCAGTTTTAACAGGGGCTTAAATGGCTACACCTTC
CASSFNRGLNGYTF
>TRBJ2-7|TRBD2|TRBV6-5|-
TGTGCCAGCAGTGGCCGGTGGCCCTACGGGGGGGAGCAGTACTTC
CASSGRWPYGGEQYF
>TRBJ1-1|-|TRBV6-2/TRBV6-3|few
TGTGCCAGCAGTTCGTCAGGGATTCAGAACACTGAAGCTTTCTTT
CASSSSGIQNTEAFF
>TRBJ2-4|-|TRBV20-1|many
TGCAGTGCTAGGGCCGACAGAAACATTCAGTACTTC
CSARADRNIQYF
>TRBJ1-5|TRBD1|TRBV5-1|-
TGCGCCAGCAGAGAGGGGGCGGATAGCAATCAGCCCCAGCATTTT
CASREGADSNQPQHF
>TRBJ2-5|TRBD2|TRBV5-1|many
TGCGCCAGCAGCGCGGGACTAGCGGGATCAGAGACCCAGTACTTC
CASSAGLAGSETQYF
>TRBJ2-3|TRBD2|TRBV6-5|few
TGTGCCAGCAGTAGACTAGCGGGAGGGCCAGATACGCAGTATTTT
CASSRLAGGPDTQYF
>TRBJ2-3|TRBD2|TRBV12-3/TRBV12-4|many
TGTGCCAGCACCATAGCGGGGGGGGCAGATACGCAGTATTTT
CASTIAGGADTQYF
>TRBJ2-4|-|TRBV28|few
TGTGCCAGCAGCCGGGGTGGTCGGGGAAACATTCAGTACTTC
CASSRGGRGNIQYF
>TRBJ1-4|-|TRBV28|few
TGTGCCAGCGCTAGTGTTTATAGGGGTTTGACAGTTGAAAAACTGTTTTTT
CASASVYRGLTVEKLFF
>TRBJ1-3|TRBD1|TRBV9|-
TGTGCCAGCAGCGGGAGGGGGCTATCTGGAAACACCATATATTTT
CASSGRGLSGNTIYF